A single sample gave rise to the 15 T cell receptor beta chains below, sequenced in a study of cytomegalovirus exposure and HLA in healthy donors. Both 60 Vbeta primers and 13 Jbeta primers went into the PCR. TCRdb's table, derived via immunoSEQ multiplex PCR, lists solely in-frame clones and lacks some. The table lists under 200,000 clones, around 78% of them singletons. The sample comprised PBMCs. The receptors here all came from a woman aged 25-40 years in good health and CMV-seropositive.

This clone showed up just once. J is TRBJ1-5 and V is TRBV5-8; the match to TRBD1 covers 7 bases. This CDR3 comprises 14 residues. The germline CDR1 and CDR2 sequences are SGHTS and YDEGEE. The junction had 2 bases not matched to a gene; V was cut back by 4 bases and J by 1 base. The CDR3 nucleotides read TGTGCCAGCAGCCTGGGACAGAGCAATCAGCCCCAGCATTTT. This gives the protein CASSLGQSNQPQHF.

The chain uses TRBV7-2 and TRBJ2-1, with 7 bases identical to TRBD2. The length of the CDR3 is 15 residues. Germline CDR1 and CDR2: SGHTA and FQGNSA. The ends lost 4 bases at V and 0 bases at J; junction bases unmatched: 3. CDR3 coding DNA: TGTGCCAGCAGCTGGGGGGGTAGCTCCTACAATGAGCAGTTCTTC. It codes for CASSWGGSSYNEQFF.

This clone was observed a handful of times. Here the CDR3 reads CASSLADQDRPATYEQYF. Written as DNA, the CDR3 is TGCGCCAGCAGCTTGGCCGATCAGGACAGGCCGGCTACCTACGAGCAGTACTTC. The genes are TRBV5-1 and TRBJ2-7, with TRBD1 identical over 7 bases. Per the germline V gene, CDR1 is SGHRS and CDR2 is YFSETQ. The V and J ends lost 0 bases and 2 bases, in that order; junction bases with no gene match: 14. The CDR3 length is 18 residues.

This sequence joins TRBV10-3 and TRBJ2-2; TRBD1 matches at 8 bases. The trim removed 0 bases at V and 3 bases at J, leaving 9 bases unmatched. This CDR3 spans 18 amino acids. Germline V gene lookup returns CDR1 ENHRY and CDR2 SYGVKD. The CDR3 sequence: CAISESRISGGDTGELFF. For the CDR3, the DNA is TGTGCCATCAGTGAGTCCCGGATATCAGGGGGCGACACCGGGGAGCTGTTTTTT.

This sequence joins TRBV5-1 and TRBJ1-1; D is uncertain. V lost 0 bases to trimming and J lost 1 base, with 7 bases between them. CDR1 and CDR2 (germline): SGHRS, YFSETQ. This CDR3 comprises 14 residues. CDR3 region: CASSLGRENTEAFF. The DNA for the CDR3 is TGCGCCAGCAGCTTGGGCCGGGAGAACACTGAAGCTTTCTTT.

The chain carries TRBV29-1 and TRBJ1-6; no reliable D call. Trimming pared 0 bases from V and 10 bases from J, leaving 10 bases between. CDR1 SQVTM and CDR2 ANQGSEA come from the germline V gene. The CDR3 length is 13 residues. The CDR3 bases are TGCAGCGTTGAAGAAGAGGTCGGGTCACCCCTCCACTTT. It encodes CSVEEEVGSPLHF.

V usage is TRBV27 and J usage is TRBJ2-3; 7 bases agree with TRBD2. This CDR3 is built from 15 residues. Looked up from germline, CDR1 is MNHEY and CDR2 is SMNVEV (reference sequence). The J segment lost 0 bases and the V segment lost 3 bases, leaving 3 bases of the junction unmatched. Here the CDR3 reads CASSFSGRSTDTQYF. The CDR3 nucleotides are TGTGCCAGCAGTTTTTCCGGGAGGAGCACAGATACGCAGTATTTT.

This rearrangement joins TRBV5-1 to TRBJ1-5; D unclear. CDR1 is SGHRS, CDR2 YFSETQ, per germline. The CDR3 runs to 14 residues. V dropped 4 bases and J dropped 2 bases, with 10 bases sitting between them. CDR3 sequence reads: CASSIDNGNQPQHF. CDR3 nucleotides: TGCGCCAGCAGCATCGACAACGGCAATCAGCCCCAGCATTTT.

The chain is built from TRBV6-1 and TRBJ2-7; 10 nucleotides align to TRBD1. CDR3 length: 17 residues. The V and J ends lost 2 bases and 3 bases, in that order; junction bases with no gene match: 10. Germline V gene lookup returns CDR1 MNHNS and CDR2 SASEGT. DNA for the CDR3: TGTGCCAGCAGTGAATTCGCCGGGACAGGGGTGGACTACGAGCAGTACTTC. Protein sequence: CASSEFAGTGVDYEQYF.

The CDR3 loop reads CASSVVGLAGETQYF. The CDR3 DNA follows: TGTGCCAGCAGCGTAGTCGGACTAGCGGGAGAGACCCAGTACTTC. The rearrangement joins TRBV9 to TRBJ2-5, with 11 bases matching TRBD2. Germline loops: CDR1 SGDLS, CDR2 YYNGEE. J lost 4 bases, V lost 0 bases, and 2 bases had no gene match. The CDR3 sequence is 15 residues long.

There are a few counts of this clone. The chain links TRBV18 to TRBJ1-4, with 7 bases fitting TRBD1. From germline, CDR1 is KGHSH and CDR2 LQKENI. Trimming took 3 bases from V and 2 from J; bases not matched to a gene: 6. CDR3 length: 16 amino acids. CDR3 sequence (DNA): TGTGCCAGCTCACCTGCCGGGACAGTCACTAATGAAAAACTGTTTTTT. This codes for CASSPAGTVTNEKLFF.

This clone was recorded once. V is TRBV7-2 and J is TRBJ2-5, with D unresolved. The CDR3 contains 14 residues. Per germline, CDR1 SGHTA and CDR2 FQGNSA. Trimming removed 4 bases at V and 7 bases at J, with 16 bases between. The CDR3 DNA follows: TGTGCCAGCAGCTACGAAGTCCTGGCGGCGACCCAGTACTTC. It yields the protein CASSYEVLAATQYF.

This chain links TRBV5-1 with TRBJ2-1; 14 nucleotides line up with TRBD2. With 1 base clipped from V and 6 bases from J, the junction kept 3 bases outside the gene matches. The V gene's germline CDR1 is SGHRS and CDR2 YFSETQ. The length of the CDR3 is 16 residues. As DNA, the CDR3 is TGCGCCAGCAGCTTGCTTGGGACTAGCGGGGGCAATGAGCAGTTCTTC. Translation gives CASSLLGTSGGNEQFF.

A few counts support this clone. The gene calls are TRBV4-3 and TRBJ1-2; D unresolved. The length of the CDR3 is 14 residues. V lost 0 bases, J lost 10 bases, and 15 bases lay in between. The germline CDR1 and CDR2 sequences are LGHNA and YSLEER. The CDR3 nucleotides are TGCGCCAGCAGCCAAGATGTTGGTCAGGTGGCCTACACCTTC. Translating gives CASSQDVGQVAYTF.

The V gene is TRBV19, the J gene TRBJ1-2; TRBD1 aligns across 8 bases. In germline, CDR1 is LNHDA, CDR2 SQIVND (reference sequence). The CDR3 runs to 16 residues. Trimming at V came to 4 bases and at J to 1 base, leaving 8 bases not matched to a gene. The CDR3 spells CASSTRGTGINYGYTF. Here the CDR3 DNA reads TGTGCCAGTAGTACAAGAGGGACAGGAATTAACTATGGCTACACCTTC. Looking up the rest from reference TRBV19 and TRBJ1-2 gives the full variable domain: DGGITQSPKYLFRKEGQNVTLSCEQNLNHDAMYWYRQDPGQGLRLIYYSQIVNDFQKGDIAEGYSVSREKKESFPLTVTSAQKNPTAFYLCASSTRGTGINYGYTFGSGTRLTVV.